The rows below give T cell receptor beta chains drawn from one sample of a study of T-cell memory formation after mild COVID-19. TCRdb reprocessed the 5' RACE reads with MiXCR, giving one entry per CDR3 protein. The sample contains 560,000 or so distinct CDR3 sequences, approximately 15% of which appear only once. The sequenced sample was PBMCs or a T cell subset sorted from them (not recorded which). These receptors were obtained from an adult woman who had mild COVID-19 (a few samples of this study predate the infection). Cell type and time point are not known. The CDR3 runs from the conserved cysteine through the conserved F or W. A D gene is named only where the DNA matches it firmly. Clone sizes are given selectively: once, few, many, or a class where the clone is expanded.

once NA TRBJ2-1 TRBV24-1 TGTGCCACCAGTGACCTAACACCTTCGGGCTACAATGAGCAGTTCTTC CATSDLTPSGYNEQFF
many NA TRBJ2-3 TRBV5-1 TGCGCCAGCAGCTCCAACCCGACGCAATCCTTTAGCACAGATACGCAGTATTTT CASSSNPTQSFSTDTQYF
few TRBD2 TRBJ2-5 TRBV6-5 TGTGCCAGCAGTTCGCTAGCGGGGGGGGAAGAGACCCAGTACTTC CASSSLAGGEETQYF
NA NA TRBJ2-7 TRBV29-1 TGCAGCGTTCCAGGCCCTTACGAGCAGTACTTC CSVPGPYEQYF
NA TRBD1 TRBJ1-2 TRBV7-9 TGTGCCAGCAGCCGCACAGGGGCGTTGAGCTACACCTTC CASSRTGALSYTF
few NA TRBJ1-6 TRBV12-3/TRBV12-4 TGTGCCAGCAGTTTATTGGGGTCGGGTTCACCCCTCCACTTT CASSLLGSGSPLHF
NA TRBD1 TRBJ1-2 TRBV6-5 TGTGCCAGCAGTAGACTAGAGGGACAGGGCTTAAACTATGGCTACACCTTC CASSRLEGQGLNYGYTF
NA NA TRBJ2-5 TRBV2 TGTGCCAGCAGTGAAAGATACACCCAAGAGACCCAGTACTTC CASSERYTQETQYF
NA TRBD2 TRBJ2-3 TRBV20-1 TGCAGTGCTAGGGAACTAGCGGACACAGATACGCAGTATTTT CSARELADTDTQYF
NA NA TRBJ2-5 TRBV20-1 TGCAGTGGTCATCATGAGACCCAGTACTTC CSGHHETQYF
many NA TRBJ2-7 TRBV5-1 TGCGCCAGCAGCCCGGACGGTGGCTCCTACGAGCAGTACTTC CASSPDGGSYEQYF
NA NA TRBJ1-4 TRBV5-1 TGCGCCAGCAGCTTGGGGAACGATCCAACTAATGAAAAACTGTTTTTT CASSLGNDPTNEKLFF
NA TRBD2 TRBJ2-3 TRBV25-1 TGTGCCAGCAGCGGGACTAGCGGGAGGTTCACAGATACGCAGTATTTT CASSGTSGRFTDTQYF
few TRBD1 TRBJ1-2 TRBV20-1 TGCAGTGCTGATCCCGGGACAGGGGATTCTATGTTTGGCTACACCTTC CSADPGTGDSMFGYTF
NA NA TRBJ2-7 TRBV5-1 TGCGCCAGCAGCTTTGCCAGAAGCACCTACGAGCAGTACTTC CASSFARSTYEQYF
NA NA TRBJ1-1 TRBV6-1 TGTGCCAGCATGGCCGGGAGGTCCACTGAAGCTTTCTTT CASMAGRSTEAFF
NA NA TRBJ1-1 TRBV6-5 TGTGCCAGCAGTTCACTTCACTCATCTGGGGGGGGACTGGAAGCTTTCTTT CASSSLHSSGGGLEAFF
NA TRBD1 TRBJ2-7 TRBV29-1 TGCAGCGTTTATTGGACAGGGGGCGAATCCTACGAGCAGTACTTC CSVYWTGGESYEQYF
few NA TRBJ1-1 TRBV12-3/TRBV12-4 TGTGCCAGCCTACAGGGCGTACGTACTGAAGCTTTCTTT CASLQGVRTEAFF
few TRBD2 TRBJ2-5 TRBV7-8 TGTGCCAGCAGCGCCGGACTAGCGGGACAAGAGACCCAGTACTTC CASSAGLAGQETQYF
few NA TRBJ2-1 TRBV5-1 TGCGCCAGCAGCTTGGTGAGTTTGGGTAATGAGCAGTTCTTC CASSLVSLGNEQFF
few NA TRBJ2-2 TRBV7-2 TGTGCCAGCAGCCCGCAGATCAACACCGGGGAGCTGTTTTTT CASSPQINTGELFF
NA NA TRBJ2-1 TRBV20-1 TGCAGTGCTAGAGATCTAATTACGGGATCCTACAATGAGCAGTTCTTC CSARDLITGSYNEQFF
few NA TRBJ2-7 TRBV6-6 TGTGCCAGCAGTTACTCGAACCCCGACTACGAGCAGTACTTC CASSYSNPDYEQYF
NA TRBD2 TRBJ2-1 TRBV11-1 TGTGCCAGCAGCGGACACCCGGGACTAGCGGGAGCTTATGAGCAGTTCTTC CASSGHPGLAGAYEQFF
few NA TRBJ1-5 TRBV6-6 TGTGCCAGCAGTTACGGAGTATTTTCTCAACCGGATCAGCCCCAGCATTTT CASSYGVFSQPDQPQHF
many NA TRBJ1-2 TRBV6-5 TGTGCCAGCAGCCCAGGGGATAACGGTGGCTACACCTTC CASSPGDNGGYTF
NA NA TRBJ1-2 TRBV15 TGTGCCACCAGCAGAAGACAGGCTCTCTATGGCTACACCTTC CATSRRQALYGYTF
NA NA TRBJ2-3 TRBV7-9 TGTGCCAGCAGCCCTCTTATCGTCACAGATACGCAGTATTTT CASSPLIVTDTQYF
few NA TRBJ1-1 TRBV25-1 TGTGCCAGCACCAACGTGGGCACTGAAGCTTTCTTT CASTNVGTEAFF
NA NA TRBJ2-1 TRBV5-1 TGCGCCAGCAGCTTGATCTATATCTACAATGAGCAGTTCTTC CASSLIYIYNEQFF
NA TRBD2 TRBJ2-7 TRBV29-1 TGCAGCGTTGCCTACACCTGGAGGACTAGCTACGAGCAGTACTTC CSVAYTWRTSYEQYF
once NA TRBJ1-3 TRBV4-1 TGCGCCAGCAGCCAAGATTCGTATGTGAGACCGACGGGGTTCGGTGGAAACACCATATATTTT CASSQDSYVRPTGFGGNTIYF
NA NA TRBJ2-5 TRBV18 TGTGCCAGCGACAGACCCCAAGAGACCCAGTACTTC CASDRPQETQYF
few NA TRBJ2-1 TRBV15 TGTGCCACCGCGGAGGGCCGGGACAATGAGCAGTTCTTC CATAEGRDNEQFF
few TRBD1 TRBJ2-7 TRBV20-1 TGCAGTGCTAGAGTCCCCGGGACAGACCCCTACGAGCAGTACTTC CSARVPGTDPYEQYF
NA TRBD2 TRBJ2-1 TRBV7-8 TGTGCCAGCAGCTTAGTGGAGCCTAGCGGGGGGTTGGGCGCCTACAATGAGCAGTTCTTC CASSLVEPSGGLGAYNEQFF